This TCR beta chain was documented in a study of T cells in tuberculosis. Findings of the study overall: The stringent gate may have excluded weak CD1B-GMM tetramer binders.

After thawing and overnight rest, PBMC were stained with GMM-loaded CD1B tetramer, viability dye and anti-CD3 for sorting. C32 glucose monomycolate from Rhodococcus equi was loaded onto the CD1B tetramers. The CDR3 has 15 amino acids. Germline CDR1 and CDR2: MGHRA and YSYEKL. Deletions cut 0 bases from V and 2 bases from J, with 7 bases between. No alpha-beta pairing information exists for these sequences. The table came from immunoSEQ multiplex PCR; TCRdb's copy has only in-frame clones and leaves some out. Altogether about 54,000 clones are present, 88% being singletons, with the ten largest covering 21%.

The specimen sequenced was CD1b-GMM tetramer-negative cells sorted from PBMCs. The rearrangement joins TRBV4-1 to TRBJ2-2; the D is unclear. This TCR came from an adult woman with latent tuberculosis. The CDR3 sequence is CASSQEGHNTGELFF. CDR3 DNA sequence: TGCGCCAGCAGCCAAGAGGGCCATAACACCGGGGAGCTGTTTTTT.